These T cell receptor beta chains were read from a single sample in a study of T cell repertoires in cytomegalovirus infection. TCRdb re-called the reads with MiXCR, one entry per CDR3 protein. The table includes 300,000 or so distinct CDR3 sequences, under 30% detected once. Source material: PBMCs. The receptors were gathered from a human donor in good health (CMV status not recorded). Some clones in this sample may be carry-over from other donors' samples. CDR3s leave out the opening cysteine and the closing phenylalanine or tryptophan. Fields, in order: V gene, CDR3 protein.

v_call: TRBV15
cdr3_aa: ATSSRTSFSNQPQH

v_call: TRBV7-9
cdr3_aa: ASSSWTGGGSGANVLT

v_call: TRBV28
cdr3_aa: ASLISREPGELF

v_call: TRBV7-4
cdr3_aa: ASSLVTEIFYGYT

v_call: TRBV7-2
cdr3_aa: ASSLGRSQVTQY

v_call: TRBV7-3
cdr3_aa: ASSLTSVEQY

v_call: TRBV28
cdr3_aa: ASRRRGPYEQY

v_call: TRBV7-2
cdr3_aa: ASSLASGTYNEQF

v_call: TRBV6-5
cdr3_aa: ASSYGGGNSPLH

v_call: TRBV20-1
cdr3_aa: SARDPGSFNQPQH

v_call: TRBV28
cdr3_aa: ASSLPTVYNEQF

v_call: TRBV7-2
cdr3_aa: ARSLTASGGDLHEQY

v_call: TRBV14
cdr3_aa: ASSLVRTPRETQY

v_call: TRBV6-1
cdr3_aa: ASSLLQGAAGNTIY

v_call: TRBV18
cdr3_aa: ASSRPGQKETQY

v_call: TRBV7-3
cdr3_aa: ASSLGSATYEQY

v_call: TRBV19
cdr3_aa: ASSISSLFIVGDTEAF

v_call: TRBV29-1
cdr3_aa: SVEDHGDRGREQY

v_call: TRBV28
cdr3_aa: ASSLPGQGNYGYT

v_call: TRBV10-3
cdr3_aa: AISVWTSGMSEQY

v_call: TRBV7-2
cdr3_aa: ASSWDYQHYNEQF

v_call: TRBV9
cdr3_aa: ASSLQRTGLDGYT

v_call: TRBV2
cdr3_aa: ASSYGANNQPQH

v_call: TRBV18
cdr3_aa: ASSPLGDRGIYQPQH

v_call: TRBV5-1
cdr3_aa: ASSLLADGQEGYT

v_call: TRBV7-2
cdr3_aa: ASSPRQGSGEKLF

v_call: TRBV28
cdr3_aa: ASIGQGRGEQF

v_call: TRBV7-2
cdr3_aa: ASSLARRSGRLDYGYT

v_call: TRBV7-6
cdr3_aa: ASRYTGGEQY

v_call: TRBV7-9
cdr3_aa: ASSSGQATGEKLF

v_call: TRBV28
cdr3_aa: ASSLWLYGYT

v_call: TRBV7-2
cdr3_aa: ASSQGLALTYEQY

v_call: TRBV7-2
cdr3_aa: ASSSQAGGPDNEQF

v_call: TRBV20-1
cdr3_aa: SALGGSSYNEQF

v_call: TRBV11-2
cdr3_aa: ASSLGGADGYT

v_call: TRBV20-1
cdr3_aa: SASVTVYEQY

v_call: TRBV12-3/TRBV12-4
cdr3_aa: ASSLTSLRTDTQY

v_call: TRBV24-1
cdr3_aa: ATSDATGDDQPQH

v_call: TRBV7-9
cdr3_aa: ASIKVAGNTIY

v_call: TRBV20-1
cdr3_aa: SASVSGGPGNTIY

v_call: TRBV7-9
cdr3_aa: ASSLLAGVGETQY

v_call: TRBV28
cdr3_aa: ASSPVNPRGQY

v_call: TRBV5-6
cdr3_aa: ASAYLDRGRGNTEAF

v_call: TRBV28
cdr3_aa: ASISGGTSAYNEQF

v_call: TRBV5-8
cdr3_aa: ASSLGWDRKADTQY

v_call: TRBV7-7
cdr3_aa: ASSAGRSDTQY

v_call: TRBV4-1
cdr3_aa: ASSQEEGGLPEKLF

v_call: TRBV19
cdr3_aa: ASSPGTGTIYNEQF

v_call: TRBV11-2
cdr3_aa: ASSFGREDGYT

v_call: TRBV9
cdr3_aa: ASSPRPGRVETQY

v_call: TRBV24-1
cdr3_aa: ASRSQGASHEQY

v_call: TRBV7-2
cdr3_aa: ASSLTQGGNQPQH

v_call: TRBV5-6
cdr3_aa: ASRNRAGANVLT

v_call: TRBV11-2
cdr3_aa: ASSATGSPNEKLF